Listed below are T cell receptor beta chains from one sample, sequenced in a study of CXCR3-negative and CXCR3-positive naive CD8 T cells. TCRdb re-called the 5' RACE reads and shows each CDR3 protein once, DNA omitted. The data include 130,000 to 150,000 distinct CDR3 sequences; the top ten clones carry around 0.3%. Sequencing input: naive CXCR3+ CD8+ T cells from blood. All receptors come from a human donor in good health. Some clones in this sample may be carry-over from other donors' samples. CDR3s include the opening cysteine and the closing phenylalanine or tryptophan.

j_call	v_call	cdr3_aa
TRBJ2-7	TRBV7-9	CASSANNEQFF
TRBJ2-7	TRBV14	CASSQGEGYEQYF
TRBJ2-1	TRBV7-6	CASSLVGSGPYNEQFF
TRBJ1-1	TRBV7-2	CASSPTGDNTEAFF
TRBJ1-5	TRBV7-3	CASSSPSWSYGTGGNGNQPQHF
TRBJ2-3	TRBV7-9	CASLRQGVPDTQYF
TRBJ2-7	TRBV4-2	CASSQEPPGTVSYEQYF
TRBJ1-5	TRBV28	CASSLRVYQPQHF
TRBJ1-1	TRBV29-1	CSVPGIGEAFF
TRBJ2-1	TRBV7-9	CASSHPFGVQFF
TRBJ1-5	TRBV7-9	CASSTGDSNQPQHF